This TCR beta chain was sequenced for a study of a mutant IDH1 vaccine in newly diagnosed glioma. The repertoire was sequenced with immunoSEQ multiplex PCR; TCRdb's copy has only in-frame clones and lacks some. Among fewer than 45,000 clones, 75% to 85% were seen once, and the ten largest hold roughly 9.1%. Time point specified: baseline, week 1 (first vaccination visit). Treatment denoted: pre-vaccination baseline after standard-of-care therapy. New WHO grade 3 or 4 astrocytomas that were IDH1-mutant and ATRX-lost had been found in donors. This clone was detected only once. V lost 6 bases, J lost 3 bases, and 21 bases lay in between. CDR1 is SNHLY, CDR2 FYNNEI, per germline. The CDR3 has 16 amino acids.

This sequence was found in a man aged 35 to 55 with glioma. Some clones in this sample may be carry-over from other donors' samples. The source was PBMCs, collected from a glioma patient treated with radiotherapy, temozolomide or both. The V and J genes are TRBV2 and TRBJ2-7; D uncertain. As DNA, the CDR3 is TGTGCCAGCAGCTTCACCAAAAGGACCCTAAACTACGAGCAGTACTTC. Translation: CASSFTKRTLNYEQYF.